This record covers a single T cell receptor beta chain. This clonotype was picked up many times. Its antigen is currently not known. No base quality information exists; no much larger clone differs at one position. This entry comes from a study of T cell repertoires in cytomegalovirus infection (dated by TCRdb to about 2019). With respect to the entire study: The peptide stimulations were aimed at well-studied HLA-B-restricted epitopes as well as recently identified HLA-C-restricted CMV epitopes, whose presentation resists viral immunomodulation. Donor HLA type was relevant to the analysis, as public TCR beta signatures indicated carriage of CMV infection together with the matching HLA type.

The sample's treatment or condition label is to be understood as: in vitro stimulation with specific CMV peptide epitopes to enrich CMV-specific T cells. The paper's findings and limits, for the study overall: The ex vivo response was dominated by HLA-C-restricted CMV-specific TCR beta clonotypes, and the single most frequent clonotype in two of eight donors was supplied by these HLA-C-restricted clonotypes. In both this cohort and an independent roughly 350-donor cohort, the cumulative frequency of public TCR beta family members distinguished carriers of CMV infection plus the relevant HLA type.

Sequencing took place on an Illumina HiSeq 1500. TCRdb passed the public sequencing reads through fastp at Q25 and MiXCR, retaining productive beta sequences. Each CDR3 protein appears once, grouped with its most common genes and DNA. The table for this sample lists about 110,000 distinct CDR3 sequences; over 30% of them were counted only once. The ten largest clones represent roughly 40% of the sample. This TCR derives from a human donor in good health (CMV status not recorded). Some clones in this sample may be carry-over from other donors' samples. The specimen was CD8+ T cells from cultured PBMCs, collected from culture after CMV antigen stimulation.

The encoded CDR3 is CASGNGGNTGELFF. The nucleotides read TGTGCCAGCGGAAACGGGGGGAACACCGGGGAGCTGTTTTTT. The chain joins TRBV9 to TRBJ2-2; a tentative D call is TRBD2 (6 bases match). V and J are truncated by 7 bases and 1 base respectively, leaving an intervening sequence of 11 bases. The germline V gene encodes CDR1 SGDLS and CDR2 YYNGEE. The CDR3 starts with the cysteine, ends with the phenylalanine, and has 14 residues. CDR3 DNA only is kept here, 42 bases in frame from base 1.